The 9 T cell receptor beta chains reported below all come from one sample, sequenced in a study of vaccination and CD4 T cells after COVID-19. Their cognate antigens are unknown. Time point meaning: late sampling 161 to 241 days after vaccination in a few convalescent patients. Treatment reported: roughly 10-day PBMC culture with coronavirus spike peptide pools or control peptides (ViraFEST assay). The Oncomine TCR Beta short-read assay generated sequence data from the DNA of cultured CD4+ T cells. Each CDR3 protein gets one entry after TCRdb re-called the PCR reads with MiXCR. Among some 26,000 distinct CDR3 sequences, around 41% were seen once, and the ten largest hold about 5%. Sequences were derived from CD4+ T cells from blood, cultured in vitro, sampled about 7 months after SARS-CoV-2 vaccination. The receptors were gathered from a human donor who had recovered from COVID-19.

There are a few counts of this clonotype. The rearrangement links TRBV7-2 to TRBJ2-7; TRBD2 matches 12 bases. CDR3 length: 15 residues. From germline, CDR1 is SGHTA and CDR2 FQGNSA. V trimming: 4 bases; J trimming: 6 bases; junction bases outside the gene matches: 7. DNA of the CDR3: TGTGCCAGCAGCTCCAGACTAGCGGGAGTTCTCGAGCAGTACTTC. Amino acid sequence: CASSSRLAGVLEQYF.

The sample holds a few counts of this clonotype. The chain carries TRBV20-1 and TRBJ2-3; unclear D gene. Germline CDR1 reads DFQATT; CDR2 reads SNEGSKA (reference sequence). The CDR3 is 17 amino acids. The V end lost 6 bases, the J end lost 0 bases, and 22 bases lay between the germline ends. CDR3 in amino acids: CSAPAGRLLPSTDTQYF. DNA of the CDR3: TGCAGTGCCCCCGCCGGACGGCTTTTGCCTAGCACAGATACGCAGTATTTT.

The V gene is TRBV6-1, the J gene TRBJ2-5; D unresolved. The V gene lost 1 base and the J gene lost 6 bases, with 15 bases spanning the gap. The CDR3 sequence is 15 residues long. The germline V gene encodes CDR1 MNHNS and CDR2 SASEGT. CDR3 in DNA: TGTGCCAGCAGTGAAGGTCCCGGAATCCCGCAGACCCAGTACTTC. It yields the protein CASSEGPGIPQTQYF.

The rearrangement links TRBV28 to TRBJ1-2; 7 bases are a match to TRBD1. Germline assignment: CDR1 MDHEN and CDR2 SYDVKM. This CDR3 is built from 17 residues. V lost 5 bases and J lost 3; bases outside the gene matches: 15. CDR3 bases: TGTGCCAGCAGTACCCCCTACACAGGGGCTGCTCACTATGGCTACACCTTC. Protein: CASSTPYTGAAHYGYTF.

This clonotype turned up a few times. The gene calls are TRBV10-3 and TRBJ2-2, with 7 bases matching TRBD1. CDR1 is ENHRY, CDR2 SYGVKD, per germline. Unmatched junction bases numbered 3, after V lost 5 bases and J lost 0 bases. This CDR3 region has 15 residues. The CDR3 loop reads CAISTGQANTGELFF. The DNA of the CDR3 is TGTGCCATCAGTACAGGACAGGCGAACACCGGGGAGCTGTTTTTT.

The rearrangement uses TRBV7-9 and TRBJ2-5; unclear D gene. The CDR3 covers 13 residues. V lost 2 bases to trimming and J lost 6 bases, with 10 bases between them. The germline V gene has CDR1 SEHNR and CDR2 FQNEAQ (reference sequence). CDR3 DNA: TGTGCCAGCAGCTTAAATCAGCAAAAGACCCAGTACTTC. Its protein product is CASSLNQQKTQYF.

The rearrangement links TRBV19 to TRBJ2-6; TRBD1 matches at 7 bases. The CDR3 runs 19 residues. V lost 7 bases to trimming and J lost 0 bases; unmatched junction nucleotides: 15. Germline V gives CDR1 LNHDA, CDR2 SQIVND (reference sequence). The CDR3 nucleotides read TGTGCCAGTACCCCCAGAGGGACAGCGGAGAGCTCTGGGGCCAACGTCCTGACTTTC. Translating it yields CASTPRGTAESSGANVLTF.

V and J are TRBV11-2 and TRBJ2-5; no reliable D call. Trimming cost V 2 bases and J 5 bases, with 9 bases left between them. The CDR3 is made up of 13 amino acids. The germline V gene has CDR1 SGHAT and CDR2 FQNNGV. The DNA of the CDR3 is TGTGCCAGCAGCTTATCGGTGCGGGAGACCCAGTACTTC. This codes for CASSLSVRETQYF.

The chain links TRBV20-1 to TRBJ1-1, with a weak D call TRBD1 (6 bases). The germline V and J ends were trimmed by 3 bases and 6 bases, with 17 bases remaining between them. Germline loops: CDR1 DFQATT, CDR2 SNEGSKA (reference sequence). CDR3 length: 14 amino acids. The CDR3 nucleotides read TGCAGTGCTAGTGTGGTTCAGGGGCTCCCTGAAGCTTTCTTT. It translates to CSASVVQGLPEAFF.